This TCR beta chain comes out of a study of persistence of HIV-infected CD4 T cells. About the research overall: Suppressive ART had lasted a median of about eight years.

Sequencing used immunoSEQ version 4 in survey mode. The repertoire was sequenced with immunoSEQ multiplex PCR; TCRdb's copy has only in-frame clones and lacks some. The sample has 44,000 or so clones, roughly 90% seen once. Anti-CD3/anti-CD28 beads served as a nonspecific positive control stimulus. CD4+ T cells upregulating both CD40 ligand and CD69 were sorted as responding cells. Donors were HIV-1-infected adults who began suppressive ART during chronic infection. CD4+ T cell counts exceeded 400 cells/uL; CMV serology was positive. About this clone itself: Its specificity is not known.

Material: CD4+ T cells sorted from PBMCs after roughly 20-hour stimulation, obtained from a patient who received antiretroviral therapy. The TCR comes from an adult man with HIV who was CMV-seropositive.

The CDR3 DNA reads as TGTGCCAGCAGCCAGGGGGTTACTGAAGCTTTCTTT. Amino acids: CASSQGVTEAFF. The chain combines TRBV9 with TRBJ1-1; TRBD1 aligns across 7 bases. Germline values: CDR1 SGDLS, CDR2 YYNGEE. The CDR3 is made up of 12 amino acids. The V and J ends lost 4 bases and 5 bases, in that order; junction bases with no gene match: 2.